This T cell receptor (beta chain) came from a study of breast tumors, draining lymph nodes, adjacent tissues. Regarding the study as a whole: The lymph node origin of tumor T cells was framed as consistent with a hypothesis, not demonstrated. Luminal-like breast cancer showed significantly higher tumor–nontumor repertoire similarity than basal-like. Compared with lymph nodes, tumors were less diverse; compared with nontumor tissue, more.

This CDR3 spans 15 amino acids. Germline assignment: CDR1 SGHRS and CDR2 YFSETQ. J was trimmed by 0 bases and V by 4 bases; bases with no gene match: 4. Breast cancer patients provided tissue from their axillary draining lymph nodes. This clonotype was seen many times. Its antigen is currently unknown. TCRdb itself ran the multiplex PCR reads through MiXCR, one entry per CDR3 protein. The data show under 150,000 distinct CDR3 sequences, around 21% seen once. Sequencing used axillary lymph node tissue. The sequence derives from a female donor with breast cancer. Some clones in this sample may be carry-over from other donors' samples. The chain is built from TRBV5-1 and TRBJ1-3, with 7 bases aligning to TRBD1. The DNA of the CDR3 is TGCGCCAGCAGCCAGACAGGGAGCTCTGGAAACACCATATATTTT. Residues: CASSQTGSSGNTIYF.